This TCR beta chain was recovered during a study of cytomegalovirus exposure and HLA in healthy donors (dated 2017 in TCRdb). Regarding the research as a whole: In an earlier analysis of approximately 500 of the donors, about 270 Gb of sequence data and just under 120 million unique TCR beta sequences from about 179 million T cells were reported. Donor age, sex, ethnicity and CMV serostatus were compiled together with the repertoire data. All discovery cohort repertoires had been generated on a single sequencing platform. An earlier analysis of nearly 600 of the donors applied high-throughput TCR beta sequencing to assess whether each TCR beta V gene segment acted as functional or pseudogenic. Using immunosequencing, the study profiled T cell repertoires from around 680 subjects and related those repertoires to cytomegalovirus serostatus. Along with the 666-subject first cohort, a separate validation cohort of around 110 different subjects was used. The number of typed donors differed by locus: about 629-640 for A, B, C, DRB1 and DQB1; 500 to 550 for DQA1; fewer than 610 for DPA1; and around 470 for DPB1. Among around 400 genotyped donors of the cohort, an average of approximately 220,000 unique TCR beta nucleotide sequences was sequenced per donor, of which about 19% were non-productive. Of the approximately 400 genotyped donors, 65% to 90% fell in the genetic ancestry cluster associated with self-reported Caucasian donors. In a later analysis, previously published TCR beta repertoires from about 670 donors were re-analyzed and high-resolution HLA genotyping was added so that TCR occurrence patterns could be studied. Four or five DR-DQ haplotypes were handled as single units for association and clustering because linkage in the cohort was strong. An early release that covered 640 HLA-typed donors contained around 300 gigabases of sequencing data and tens of millions of unique TCR sequences. To predict cytomegalovirus infection status, the study brought together high-throughput TCR immunosequencing, statistical association of individual TCRs with disease status, and machine learning. Genome-wide SNP genotypes for about 60% of the roughly 670 donors were used in a later genetic analysis, which treated that subset as a discovery cohort. The study aimed to test whether signatures of past pathogen exposure could be identified by cataloging public T cell receptors. Both class I and class II loci were covered by HLA typing, at four-digit resolution. In the later analysis, no new phenotypic data were used to find candidate immune exposures; instead, reliance was placed on TCR beta sequences and their occurrence across donors.

Details on this clone: What this receptor recognizes is not known.

What the study reported, not specific to this receptor: Compared with equally common non-associated chains, HLA-associated TCR beta chains in a later analysis were more clonally expanded and had lower generation probabilities. In vitro tests confirmed that a few of the cytomegalovirus-associated TCR beta chains recognize cytomegalovirus antigens. According to a later analysis, parvovirus B19, influenza, CMV and Epstein-Barr virus appeared linked to several top co-occurrence clusters. Roughly uniform sequencing depth across donors was assumed in presence/absence analyses, although this assumption may not hold. Because HLA typing was missing for some donors at each locus, association tests included only the typed subset. The only immune exposure information available for the cohort was CMV serostatus. Broadly in line with IMGT annotations, most TCR beta V segments showed up in productive rearrangements about 90% or about 30% of the time in an earlier analysis of several hundred of the donors. While some public TCRs were present in many individuals, most TCR sequences turned up only very rarely across donors. A later analysis found that TCR association rates varied across HLA loci, with DRB1 alleles showing the most associated TCRs and HLA-C alleles the fewest. A later genetic analysis associated a missense DCLRE1C variant with V-gene and J-gene trimming of TCR beta chains, and an independent cohort replicated the association. A group of highly shared sequence variants was considered likely to be a technical artifact of the sequencing pipeline. Because counts were too low, seventeen rarely observed V segments, including chromosome 9 orphons, were left out of the earlier analysis of some 640 of the donors. Assigning TCR associations to individual alleles was difficult when HLA alleles, especially DR and DQ, strongly co-occurred. The study gave a list of around 170 TCR beta chains associated with cytomegalovirus. A later analysis associated 15,000 or so TCR beta sequences with specific HLA alleles at a false discovery rate of 0.05. A further reported finding was that TCR beta sequences accurately predicted the HLA-A and HLA-B alleles for most subjects in the first cohort. A later genetic analysis reported fewer N-insertions in productive TCRs among donors in an Asian-associated ancestry cluster than the approximately 670-donor mean. Some IMGT-functional V segments, including TRBV6-2 and TRBV6-3, could not be told apart with the 87-base-pair reads, so those segments were excluded. In both the original and validation cohorts, the classifier was reported to diagnose cytomegalovirus status with high specificity and sensitivity. In a later analysis, most CMV-associated TCR beta chains were found to appear HLA-restricted, with HLA associations seemingly driven largely by CMV exposure. Only TCR beta chains were sequenced in this cohort, and the absence of alpha or paired-chain data limited detectable features. Linkage disequilibrium might explain the correlated functional status among segregating V segments, but an unknown experimental factor could not be ruled out. The authors suggested that the approach could potentially be generalized to other disease states and immunological phenotypes.

The cysteine opens and the phenylalanine closes a CDR3 of 14 amino acids. Only the CDR3 region is kept as DNA, spanning 42 bases read in frame from base 1. Per the germline V gene, SGHVS is the CDR1 and FQNEAQ is the CDR2. At the junction V is shortened by 1 base and J by 5 bases, with 11 bases in between. The cohort was made up of approximately 700 healthy bone marrow donors. All cohort members were sampled while nominally healthy, although unrecorded immune exposures were likely present. The donor was CMV seronegative and belonged to the group of several hundred seronegative cohort members. A peripheral blood sample was collected from each donor, and TCR beta sequencing was performed on peripheral blood mononuclear cells. The Qiagen DNeasy Blood Extraction Kit was used to extract genomic DNA from the blood cell samples. The library was made by the immunoSEQ multiplex PCR assay. A mixture of 60 forward primers for TCR Vbeta segments and 13 reverse primers for TCR Jbeta segments was used in the multiplex PCR. The CDR3 region of rearranged TCR beta genes was amplified from genomic DNA by a multiplex PCR assay. The Illumina HiSeq System was used to sequence the amplified TCR beta libraries as 87-base-pair reads. On the authors' methods: Across the 640 or so repertoires, a later analysis counted tens of millions of unique TCR beta chains, 9.5 million to 13 million of which were shared by at least two donors. A nearest-neighbor algorithm error-corrected the raw reads and collapsed the reads into unique sequences, merging closely related sequences to remove PCR and sequencing errors. Alignment of CDR3 sequences to IMGT reference sequences was used to assign V, D and J gene segments. For a sequence to be retained, a match of at least six nucleotides was required to both a V gene segment and a J gene segment. A rearrangement was called productive if the CDR3 had no stop codons and remained in frame with V and J, and every other rearrangement was called non-productive. Following IMGT convention, CDR3 was defined as the stretch from the second conserved V-encoded cysteine to the conserved J-encoded phenylalanine. The earlier analysis of about 610 of the donors excluded any sequence lacking an unambiguous match to a single V gene segment. An earlier analysis of roughly 590 of the donors called V segments functional above 56.7% productive rearrangements and segregating when the between-donor standard deviation exceeded 5%. To diagnose cytomegalovirus status from the catalog of TCR beta chain sequences, a statistical classification framework was built. A later analysis assigned V and J genes by comparing TCR nucleotide sequences with IMGT/GENE-DB human TR gene sequences. A later analysis assigned CDR3 sequences and most-parsimonious VDJ recombination scenarios with the TCRdist pipeline. In a later analysis, every TCR beta chain was defined by the combination of its CDR3 amino acid sequence and its V-gene family, and reads without a unique V-gene family were dropped. A later analysis removed 592 highly shared, low-generation-probability nucleotide sequences to deal with suspected cross-contamination and a sequencing artifact. In a later analysis, a clonal expansion index for each public chain was calculated from normalized within-repertoire ranks of inferred template counts. In a later analysis, generation probabilities were computed with a VDJ recombination model fitted to out-of-frame rearrangements, and the resulting probabilities were checked against IGoR. A later analysis scored TCR-TCR, TCR-HLA and TCR-CMV co-occurrence with hypergeometric tests, applying a repertoire-size bias correction to TCR pairs. To estimate false discovery rates, a later analysis permuted the HLA or CMV assignments 20 times. In a later analysis, co-occurring TCRs were grouped using DBSCAN, and TCRdist sequence similarity was added for clustering within HLA-allele-positive subsets. Co-occurrence clustering excluded repertoires with fewer than 30,000 or more than 120,000 public chains, plus five with anomalous nucleotide sharing. What TCRdb holds here is the immuneACCESS table cut down to in-frame rearrangements. Part of the clones is not present; checked against another copy, under half of the missing clones reflect an unresolved V gene, and the others are unexplained. That table is the source of V, J and clone size, and D and trimming were worked out from the DNA. The table for this sample records tens of thousands of clones. The ten most abundant clones make up under 2% of the sample.

Here the chain combines TRBV7-8 and TRBJ1-2, with the D gene too uncertain to name. The receptor was derived from a woman aged 25-40 years in good health and CMV-seronegative. Material: PBMCs. The CDR3 here reads CASSLEGGLYGYTF. The DNA reads TGTGCCAGCAGCTTAGAGGGCGGACTTTATGGCTACACCTTC.